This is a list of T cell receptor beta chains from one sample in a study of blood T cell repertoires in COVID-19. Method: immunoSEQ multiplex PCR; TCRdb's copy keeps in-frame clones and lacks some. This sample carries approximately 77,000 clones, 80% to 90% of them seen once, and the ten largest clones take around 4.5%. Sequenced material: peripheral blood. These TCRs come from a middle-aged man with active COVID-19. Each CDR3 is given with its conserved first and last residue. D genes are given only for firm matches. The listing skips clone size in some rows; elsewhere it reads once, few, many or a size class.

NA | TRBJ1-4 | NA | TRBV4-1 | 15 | TGCGCCAGCAGCCAAGAACAAGCAACTAATGAAAAACTGTTTTTT | CASSQEQATNEKLFF
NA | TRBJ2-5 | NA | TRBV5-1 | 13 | TGCGCCAGCAGCGTTGGACAGATGGAGACCCAGTACTTC | CASSVGQMETQYF
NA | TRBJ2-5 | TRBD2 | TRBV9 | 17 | TGTGCCAGCAGCGTAGGAGGAGGACTAGCGGCGGGAGAGACCCAGTACTTC | CASSVGGGLAAGETQYF
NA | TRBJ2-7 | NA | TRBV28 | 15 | TGTGCCAGCAGTCCAGCCCCCGGGGTCGCCTACGAGCAGTACTTC | CASSPAPGVAYEQYF
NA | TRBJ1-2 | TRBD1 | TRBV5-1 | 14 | TGCGCCAGCAGCTTAAGGACAGGGGAAGATGGCTACACCTTC | CASSLRTGEDGYTF
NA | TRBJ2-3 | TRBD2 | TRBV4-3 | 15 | TGCGCCAGCAGCTCCCAGCGGGGCTTCACAGATACGCAGTATTTT | CASSSQRGFTDTQYF
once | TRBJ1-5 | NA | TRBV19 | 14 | TGTGCCAGTAGTATAGACACATTTAATCAGCCCCAGCATTTT | CASSIDTFNQPQHF
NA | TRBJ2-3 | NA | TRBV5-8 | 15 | TGTGCCAGCAGCTCGCCCAGGGTCTCCACAGATACGCAGTATTTT | CASSSPRVSTDTQYF
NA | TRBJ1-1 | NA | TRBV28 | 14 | TGTGCCAGCAGTTTACCAGGTCAGAACACTGAAGCTTTCTTT | CASSLPGQNTEAFF
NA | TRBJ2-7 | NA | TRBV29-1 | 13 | TGCAGCGTTGAGCCGGGGAGTGGGTACGAGCAGTACTTC | CSVEPGSGYEQYF
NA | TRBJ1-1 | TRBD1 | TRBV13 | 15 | TGTGCCAGCAGCTTAGAGGGACAGGGAGGAACTGAAGCTTTCTTT | CASSLEGQGGTEAFF
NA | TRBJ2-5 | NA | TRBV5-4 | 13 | TGTGCCAGCAGCTCACGGGAGTGGGGGACCCAGTACTTC | CASSSREWGTQYF
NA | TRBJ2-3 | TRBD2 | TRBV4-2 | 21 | TGTGCCAGCAGCCAACTCGGGACTAGCGGGAGGGACGTCCTTAGCACAGATACGCAGTATTTT | CASSQLGTSGRDVLSTDTQYF
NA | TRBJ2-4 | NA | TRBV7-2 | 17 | TGTGCCAGCAGCTTAGTGTTCGACAGACTAGCCAAAAACATTCAGTACTTC | CASSLVFDRLAKNIQYF
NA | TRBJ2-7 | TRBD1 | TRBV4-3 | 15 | TGCGCCAGCAGCCTCTACTTAGACAGGGCCTACGAGCAGTACTTC | CASSLYLDRAYEQYF
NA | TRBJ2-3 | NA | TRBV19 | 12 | TGTGCCAGTAGTATGCGGACAGATACGCAGTATTTT | CASSMRTDTQYF
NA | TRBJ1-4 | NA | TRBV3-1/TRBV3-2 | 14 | TGTGCCAGACCTCCGGGACAACAAAATGAAAAACTGTTTTTT | CARPPGQQNEKLFF
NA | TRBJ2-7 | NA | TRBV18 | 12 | TGTGCCAGCTCACCCAACAGGGTAGAGCAGTACTTC | CASSPNRVEQYF
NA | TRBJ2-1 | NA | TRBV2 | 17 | TGTGCCAGCAGTGAACCGTCCAGGGGACAATTCTACAATGAGCAGTTCTTC | CASSEPSRGQFYNEQFF
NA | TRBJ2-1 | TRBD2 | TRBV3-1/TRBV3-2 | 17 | TGTGCCAGCAGCCAATTAGCGGGGGGAGGGTCCTACAATGAGCAGTTCTTC | CASSQLAGGGSYNEQFF
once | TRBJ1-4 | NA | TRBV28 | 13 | TGTGCCAGCAGGACTCCTGGGGGCGAAAAACTGTTTTTT | CASRTPGGEKLFF
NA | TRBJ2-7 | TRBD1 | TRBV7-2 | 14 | TGTGCCAGCAGCCAATGGACAGGGACCTACGAGCAGTACTTC | CASSQWTGTYEQYF
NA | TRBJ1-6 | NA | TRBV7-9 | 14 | TGTGCCAGCAGGCACAGGGATTATAATTCACCCCTCCACTTT | CASRHRDYNSPLHF
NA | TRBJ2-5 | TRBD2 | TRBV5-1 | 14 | TGCGCCAGCAGCGGCGATGGGCGGGGGGAGACCCAGTACTTC | CASSGDGRGETQYF
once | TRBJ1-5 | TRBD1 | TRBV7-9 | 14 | TGTGCCAGCAGCTCGGGACAGGGCAATCAGCCCCAGCATTTT | CASSSGQGNQPQHF
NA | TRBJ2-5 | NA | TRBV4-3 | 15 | TGCGCCAGCAGCCAAGAACTAGGTTCCGCAGAGACCCAGTACTTC | CASSQELGSAETQYF
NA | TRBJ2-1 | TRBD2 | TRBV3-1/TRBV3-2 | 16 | TGTGCCAGCAGCCAAGTGGGACTAGCGGGCCTCAATGAGCAGTTCTTC | CASSQVGLAGLNEQFF
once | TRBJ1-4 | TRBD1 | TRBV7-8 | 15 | TGTGCCAGCAGCCCCGGGACAGGGTTTGGTGAAAAACTGTTTTTT | CASSPGTGFGEKLFF
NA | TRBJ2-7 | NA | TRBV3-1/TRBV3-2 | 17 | TGTGCCAGCAGCCAAGATAGCAGGGCATCGGCGTCCTACGAGCAGTACTTC | CASSQDSRASASYEQYF
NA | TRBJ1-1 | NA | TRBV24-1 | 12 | TGTGCCACCAGGGGCAGGAACACTGAAGCTTTCTTT | CATRGRNTEAFF
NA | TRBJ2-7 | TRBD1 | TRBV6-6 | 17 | TGTGCCAGCAGTCCCGAGGGTTATGGACAGGGTCCCTACGAGCAGTACTTC | CASSPEGYGQGPYEQYF
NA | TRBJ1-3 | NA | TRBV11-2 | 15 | TGTGCCAGCAGGGACTTGACGGAGTCGGGAAACACCATATATTTT | CASRDLTESGNTIYF
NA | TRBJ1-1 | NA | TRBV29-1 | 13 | TGCAGCGCACTCAGGGGAGAGCGGACTGAAGCTTTCTTT | CSALRGERTEAFF
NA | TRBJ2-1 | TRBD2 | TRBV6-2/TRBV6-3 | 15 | TGTGCCAGCAGTCCCGGGACTAGCGGGTCCAATGAGCAGTTCTTC | CASSPGTSGSNEQFF
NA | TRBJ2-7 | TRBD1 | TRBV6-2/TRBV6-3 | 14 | TGTGCCAGCAGTCCGAGGACAGGGACAAGGGAGCAGTACTTC | CASSPRTGTREQYF
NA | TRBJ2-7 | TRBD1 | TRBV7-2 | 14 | TGTGCCAGCAGCCCCAGACAGGGGCGGAACGAGCAGTACTTC | CASSPRQGRNEQYF
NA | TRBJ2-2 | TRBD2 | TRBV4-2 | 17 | TGTGCCAGCAGCCCCTTGGAACGGGGGGGTTCCGAAGGGGAGCTGTTTTTT | CASSPLERGGSEGELFF
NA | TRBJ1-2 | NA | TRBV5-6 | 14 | TGTGCCAGCAGCCGAAGATGGACTACCTATGGCTACACCTTC | CASSRRWTTYGYTF
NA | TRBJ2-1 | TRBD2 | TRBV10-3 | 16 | TGTGCCATCAGTGAGTCCGGACTAGCGGGAGTTAGTGAGCAGTTCTTC | CAISESGLAGVSEQFF
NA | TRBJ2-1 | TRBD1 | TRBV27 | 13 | TGTGCCAGCAGTTTTCAGGGGGCCAATGAGCAGTTCTTC | CASSFQGANEQFF